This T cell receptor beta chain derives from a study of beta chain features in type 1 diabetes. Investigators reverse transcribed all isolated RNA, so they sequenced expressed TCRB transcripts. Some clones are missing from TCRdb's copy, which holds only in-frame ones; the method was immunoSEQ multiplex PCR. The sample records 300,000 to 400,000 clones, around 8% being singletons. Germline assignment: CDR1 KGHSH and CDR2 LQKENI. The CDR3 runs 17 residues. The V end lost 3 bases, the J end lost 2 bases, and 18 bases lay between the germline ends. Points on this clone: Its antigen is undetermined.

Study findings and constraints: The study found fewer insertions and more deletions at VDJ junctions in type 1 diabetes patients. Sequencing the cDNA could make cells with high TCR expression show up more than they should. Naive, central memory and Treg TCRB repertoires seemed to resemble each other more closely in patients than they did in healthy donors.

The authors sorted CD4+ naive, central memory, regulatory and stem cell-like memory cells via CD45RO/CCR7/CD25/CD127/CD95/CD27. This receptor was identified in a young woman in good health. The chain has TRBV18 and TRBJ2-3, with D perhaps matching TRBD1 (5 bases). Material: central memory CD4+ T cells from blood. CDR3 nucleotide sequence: TGTGCCAGCTCACCGCGGCCGGGCACAGGACCCACAGATACGCAGTATTTT. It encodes CASSPRPGTGPTDTQYF.